The 20 T cell receptor beta chains below all came from one sample that was sequenced in a study of early T cells in non-severe SARS-CoV-2 infection. TCRdb re-analysed the 5' RACE reads in MiXCR, keeping a single row per CDR3 protein. The table has about 47,000 distinct CDR3 sequences, approximately 9% seen once. Sequences were derived from whole blood, sampled at baseline. The receptors here all came from an adult who was a healthcare worker with PCR-confirmed SARS-CoV-2 infection or an uninfected control (not recorded which).

The table lists this clonotype with a few counts. J is TRBJ1-6 and V is TRBV10-3, with 7 bases identical to TRBD1. The V gene's germline CDR1 is ENHRY and CDR2 SYGVKD. The CDR3 is 13 amino acids. The V segment lost 5 bases and the J segment 9 bases; nucleotides outside the gene matches: 4. The CDR3 reads CAISTGDPSPLHF. The CDR3 coding sequence is TGTGCCATCAGTACAGGGGACCCTTCACCCCTCCACTTT.

The table lists this clonotype with many counts. The chain couples TRBV29-1 to TRBJ2-5, with 7 bases matching TRBD1. The CDR3 is 14 residues long. With V trimmed by 6 bases and J by 0 bases, 7 bases remained unmatched. From germline, CDR1 is SQVTM and CDR2 ANQGSEA. CDR3 sequence (DNA): TGCAGCGTCACCGGGACAGCGTACCAAGAGACCCAGTACTTC. Amino acids: CSVTGTAYQETQYF. Filled out from reference TRBV29-1 and TRBJ2-5, the complete variable domain reads SAVISQKPSRDICQRGTSLTIQCQVDSQVTMMFWYRQQPGQSLTLIATANQGSEATYESGFVIDKFPISRPNLTFSTLTVSNMSPEDSSIYLCSVTGTAYQETQYFGPGTRLLVL.

This clonotype was recorded a few times. The chain recombines TRBV20-1 with TRBJ1-2, with a weak D call TRBD1 (5 bases). The V gene lost 6 bases and the J gene lost 4 bases, with 12 bases spanning the gap. The CDR3 runs 12 residues. Germline CDR1 reads DFQATT; CDR2 reads SNEGSKA (reference sequence). This CDR3 is CSAPPGPYGYTF. The CDR3 DNA reads TGCAGTGCCCCACCGGGACCCTATGGCTACACCTTC.

This clonotype has a count of ten or more. This sequence joins TRBV7-2 and TRBJ1-5; D is possibly TRBD1 (5 bases). This CDR3 is 14 amino acids long. V dropped 1 base and J dropped 5 bases, with 9 bases sitting between them. The germline gives CDR1 SGHTA, CDR2 FQGNSA. The CDR3 here is CASSLVRGDQPQHF. The CDR3, as DNA: TGTGCCAGCAGCTTAGTGCGGGGGGATCAGCCCCAGCATTTT.

This clonotype was detected a few times. The rearrangement uses TRBV11-2 and TRBJ2-1; 8 bases agree with TRBD2. The V gene's germline CDR1 is SGHAT and CDR2 FQNNGV. This CDR3 is built from 16 residues. The V and J ends lost 5 bases and 8 bases, in that order; junction bases with no gene match: 14. This CDR3 reads CASSARSGGRLDEQFF. The CDR3, as DNA: TGTGCCAGCAGCGCGAGATCGGGGGGGCGTTTGGATGAGCAGTTCTTC.

This clonotype was seen many times. The chain combines TRBV6-1 with TRBJ2-1; unclear D gene. The V end lost 3 bases, the J end lost 6 bases, and 15 bases lay between the germline ends. Germline CDR1 and CDR2: MNHNS and SASEGT. The CDR3 has 15 amino acids. In DNA, the CDR3 is TGTGCCAGCAGTGAGGACCCAGGTGCGAGCAATGAGCAGTTCTTC. It is translated as CASSEDPGASNEQFF.

This clonotype was seen many times. The J gene is TRBJ2-7, the V gene TRBV7-8; D unclear. V was clipped by 6 bases and J by 2 bases, with 14 bases between them. The CDR3 extends over 14 amino acids. CDR1 and CDR2 from the germline V gene are SGHVS and FQNEAQ. CDR3 sequence reads: CASSETDLTYEQYF. As DNA, the CDR3 is TGTGCCAGCAGTGAGACGGATCTCACCTACGAGCAGTACTTC.

CDR3 residues: CASSPSLQGSTDTQYF. In DNA, the CDR3 is TGTGCCAGCTCACCATCTTTGCAGGGTAGCACAGATACGCAGTATTTT. The rearrangement uses TRBV18 and TRBJ2-3, with TRBD1 as a possible D gene (5 bases). Germline CDR1 reads KGHSH; CDR2 reads LQKENI. This CDR3 has 16 residues. V lost 2 bases, J lost 0 bases, and 12 bases lay in between. The whole variable domain, remainder taken from reference TRBV18 and TRBJ2-3, is NAGVMQNPRHLVRRRGQEARLRCSPMKGHSHVYWYRQLPEEGLKFMVYLQKENIIDESGMPKERFSAEFPKEGPSILRIQQVVRGDSAAYFCASSPSLQGSTDTQYFGPGTRLTVL.

The rearrangement links TRBV5-1 to TRBJ2-3; 8 positions match TRBD2. V was clipped by 0 bases and J by 1 base; unmatched bases: 4. This CDR3 contains 16 residues. Germline loops: CDR1 SGHRS, CDR2 YFSETQ. CDR3 in amino acids: CASSLGTSSGTDTQYF. The CDR3 nucleotides are TGCGCCAGCAGCTTGGGGACTAGCTCTGGCACAGATACGCAGTATTTT.

The table lists this clonotype with a count of one. The rearrangement links TRBV28 to TRBJ2-7, with 9 bases identical to TRBD1. V gave up 5 bases and J gave up 6 bases; unmatched junction bases: 8. CDR1 and CDR2 from the germline V gene are MDHEN and SYDVKM. CDR3 length equals 14 residues. The CDR3 protein is CASSLDRGGSEQYF. CDR3 in DNA: TGTGCCAGCAGTCTCGACAGGGGGGGGAGCGAGCAGTACTTC.

The chain is built from TRBV29-1 and TRBJ2-7, with D possibly called TRBD1 or TRBD2 (5 bases each). This CDR3 is built from 13 residues. The V end was cut by 4 bases, the J end by 5 bases, with 15 bases between. The germline CDR1 and CDR2 sequences are SQVTM and ANQGSEA. CDR3 residues: CSVVLVRGHEQYF. For the CDR3, the DNA is TGCAGCGTTGTTCTTGTCCGGGGACACGAGCAGTACTTC.

The table lists this clonotype with many counts. J is TRBJ2-7 and V is TRBV6-2 or TRBV6-3; 13 bases align to TRBD2. With V trimmed by 5 bases and J by 3 bases, 7 bases remained unmatched. CDR1 and CDR2 (germline): MNHEY, SVGEGT. The CDR3 spans 16 residues. CDR3 sequence: CASSRTSGGRVYEQYF. The CDR3 nucleotides read TGTGCCAGCAGTCGGACTAGCGGGGGACGCGTCTACGAGCAGTACTTC.

Ten or more counts support this clonotype. This rearrangement joins TRBV20-1 to TRBJ2-3; D remains ambiguous. The V and J ends lost 0 bases and 4 bases respectively, with 14 bases between them. This CDR3 is built from 15 residues. Germline loops: CDR1 DFQATT, CDR2 SNEGSKA (reference sequence). The CDR3 bases are TGCAGTGCTAGAGATTTAGGGTTTTCTGCAGATACGCAGTATTTT. The encoded protein is CSARDLGFSADTQYF.

This clonotype was observed a few times. The rearrangement uses TRBV4-1 and TRBJ1-3; TRBD1 might be the D (6 bases). V lost 2 bases and J lost 0, with 14 bases in between. The CDR3 extends over 17 amino acids. Germline loops: CDR1 MGHRA, CDR2 YSYEKL. This CDR3 reads CASSQLRDRNSGNTIYF. CDR3 DNA sequence: TGCGCCAGCAGCCAACTACGAGACAGGAACTCTGGAAACACCATATATTTT.

The chain has TRBV3-1 and TRBJ2-7; no clear D gene. The CDR3 extends over 13 amino acids. In germline, CDR1 is LGHDT, CDR2 YNNKEL (reference sequence). Trimming left V 4 bases short and J 3 bases short, with 10 bases between. The CDR3 DNA sequence: TGTGCCAGCAGCCCCTCGGGCATCTACGAGCAGTACTTC. As protein: CASSPSGIYEQYF.

Details on this clonotype: A read error may explain this, as a much larger clone is one base away. This chain uses TRBV9 with TRBJ2-1, with 10 nucleotides matching TRBD2. CDR3 length equals 15 residues. The germline CDR1 and CDR2 sequences are SGDLS and YYNGEE. V dropped 4 bases and J dropped 3; count of bases not matched to a gene: 4. Written as DNA, the CDR3 is TGTGCCAGCAGCACCCTAGCGGGAGTCTACAATGAGCAGTTCTTC. Residues: CASSTLAGVYNEQFF.

This clonotype has more than one count but fewer than ten. The chain has TRBV20-1 and TRBJ2-3; D ambiguous. CDR3 length: 13 residues. Germline V lookup: CDR1 DFQATT, CDR2 SNEGSKA (reference sequence). The V and J ends lost 3 bases and 0 bases respectively, with 7 bases between them. CDR3 protein: CSASSSSTDTQYF. The CDR3 nucleotides are TGCAGTGCTAGTTCGTCGAGCACAGATACGCAGTATTTT.

This clonotype has just a few counts. The V call is TRBV29-1, the J call TRBJ2-2, with D possibly TRBD2 on 5 matching bases. CDR3 size: 13 residues. Trimming removed 7 bases from V and 7 bases from J, with 16 bases in between. In germline, CDR1 is SQVTM, CDR2 ANQGSEA. The CDR3 loop reads CSGGRGLNGELFF. The CDR3 DNA sequence: TGCAGCGGCGGACGCGGACTCAACGGGGAGCTGTTTTTT.

This clonotype appeared a few times. The chain has TRBV14 and TRBJ2-1; perhaps TRBD2 as D (6 bases). Germline lookup yields CDR1 SGHDN and CDR2 FVKESK. Trimming stripped 0 bases from V and 6 bases from J, with 21 bases between. The CDR3 is 18 residues long. In DNA form, the CDR3 reads TGTGCCAGCAGCCAAGATAAAAGGGGAAAGCGAGCGGGCAATGAGCAGTTCTTC. Translating it yields CASSQDKRGKRAGNEQFF.

This clonotype was seen repeatedly, ten times or more. V gene TRBV28 combines with J gene TRBJ2-7; 10 bases are a match to TRBD1. The CDR3 spans 15 residues. The V gene end was trimmed by 6 bases and the J gene end by 5 bases; junction bases not matched to a gene: 10. The V gene's germline CDR1 is MDHEN and CDR2 SYDVKM. The CDR3 nucleotides are TGTGCCAGCAGCCCCGGGGGACAGGGGTTCCACGAGCAGTACTTC. Amino acid sequence: CASSPGGQGFHEQYF.